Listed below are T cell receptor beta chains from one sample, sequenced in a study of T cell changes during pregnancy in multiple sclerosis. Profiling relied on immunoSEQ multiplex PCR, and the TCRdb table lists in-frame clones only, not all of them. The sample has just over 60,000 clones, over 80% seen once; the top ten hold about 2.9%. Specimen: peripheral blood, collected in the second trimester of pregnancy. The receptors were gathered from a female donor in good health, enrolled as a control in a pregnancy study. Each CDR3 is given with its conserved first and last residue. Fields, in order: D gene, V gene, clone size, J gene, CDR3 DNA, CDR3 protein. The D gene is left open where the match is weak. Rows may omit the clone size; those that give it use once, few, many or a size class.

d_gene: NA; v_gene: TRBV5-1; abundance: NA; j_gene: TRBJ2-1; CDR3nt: TGCGCCAGCAGCCCCGGGGAGAGCGGACCATACAATGAGCAGTTCTTC; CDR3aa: CASSPGESGPYNEQFF
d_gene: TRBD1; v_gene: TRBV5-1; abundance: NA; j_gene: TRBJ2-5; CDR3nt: TGCGCCAGCAGCTACTCCGGGACAGGGGGTGAGACCCAGTACTTC; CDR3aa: CASSYSGTGGETQYF
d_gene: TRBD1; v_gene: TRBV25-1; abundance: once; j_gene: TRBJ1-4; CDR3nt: TGTGCCAGCAGTGACGTGGGACAGGCTAATGAAAAACTGTTTTTT; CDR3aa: CASSDVGQANEKLFF
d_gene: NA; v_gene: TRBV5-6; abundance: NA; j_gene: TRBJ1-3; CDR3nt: TGTGCCAGCAGCACCGGTCCGGGAAACACCATATATTTT; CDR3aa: CASSTGPGNTIYF
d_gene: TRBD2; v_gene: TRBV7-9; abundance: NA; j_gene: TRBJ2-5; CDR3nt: TGTGCCAGCAGCTTAGCCGGGGAGGGGGAGACCCAGTACTTC; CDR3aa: CASSLAGEGETQYF
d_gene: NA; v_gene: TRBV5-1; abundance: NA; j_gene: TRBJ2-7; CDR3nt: TGCGCCAGCAGCCCCCGAGGGCTCTCCTACGAGCAGTACTTC; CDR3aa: CASSPRGLSYEQYF
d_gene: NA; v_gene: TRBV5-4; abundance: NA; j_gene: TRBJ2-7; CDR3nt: TGTGCCAGCAGCTTGGCTAGTCGGTTCACCTACGAGCAGTACTTC; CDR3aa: CASSLASRFTYEQYF
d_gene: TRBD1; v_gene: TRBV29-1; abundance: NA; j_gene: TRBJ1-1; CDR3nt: TGCAGCGTCGCCGGGACAGGGGAGGGCACTGAAGCTTTCTTT; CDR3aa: CSVAGTGEGTEAFF
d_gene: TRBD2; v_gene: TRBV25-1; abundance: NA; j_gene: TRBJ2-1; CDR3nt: TGTGCCAGCAGTCCGGCGGGGGGGATGAGGAATGAGCAGTTCTTC; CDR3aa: CASSPAGGMRNEQFF
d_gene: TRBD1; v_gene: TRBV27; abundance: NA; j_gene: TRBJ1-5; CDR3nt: TGTGCCAGCAGTGACAGGGGGCCTTGGCCCCAGCATTTT; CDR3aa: CASSDRGPWPQHF
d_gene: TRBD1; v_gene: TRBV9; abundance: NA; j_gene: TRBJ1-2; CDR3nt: TGTGCCAGCAGCCAGGGACAGGGGGGGGTTCGCTATGGCTACACCTTC; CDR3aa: CASSQGQGGVRYGYTF
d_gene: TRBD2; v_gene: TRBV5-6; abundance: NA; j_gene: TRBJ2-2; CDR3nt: TGTGCCAGCAGCTTGTCTTTCGGACTAGGAACCAACACCGGGGAGCTGTTTTTT; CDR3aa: CASSLSFGLGTNTGELFF
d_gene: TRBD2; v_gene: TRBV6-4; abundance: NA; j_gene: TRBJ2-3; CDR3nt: TGTGCCAGCAGTAATAGCGGGACAGATACGCAGTATTTT; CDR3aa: CASSNSGTDTQYF
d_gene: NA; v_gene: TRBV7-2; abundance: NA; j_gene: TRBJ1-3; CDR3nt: TGTGCCAGCAGCTTCGACAGCCTCCTCGGGTCTGGAAACACCATATATTTT; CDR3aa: CASSFDSLLGSGNTIYF
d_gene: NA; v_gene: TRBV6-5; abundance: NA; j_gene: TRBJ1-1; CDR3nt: TGTGCCAGCAGTTACTCGATAGGGGGCACTGAAGCTTTCTTT; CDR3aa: CASSYSIGGTEAFF
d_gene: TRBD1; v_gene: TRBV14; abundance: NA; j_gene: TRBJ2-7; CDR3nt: TGTGCCAGCAGCCTCCGGACAGGGTCGGGCCAAAACTCCTACGAGCAGTACTTC; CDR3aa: CASSLRTGSGQNSYEQYF
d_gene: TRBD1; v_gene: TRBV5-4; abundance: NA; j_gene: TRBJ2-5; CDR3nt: TGTGCCAGCAGCCTGCGGACAGGGGGTCAAGAGACCCAGTACTTC; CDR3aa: CASSLRTGGQETQYF
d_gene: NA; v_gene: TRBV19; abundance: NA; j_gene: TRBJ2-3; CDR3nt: TGTGCCAGTAGTATGCGGAAAAGCGGAGTCACAGATACGCAGTATTTT; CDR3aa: CASSMRKSGVTDTQYF
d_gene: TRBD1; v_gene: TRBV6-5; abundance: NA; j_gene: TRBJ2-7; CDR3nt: TGTGCCAGCAGTGAGGACAGGGGGACCTACGAGCAGTACTTC; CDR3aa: CASSEDRGTYEQYF
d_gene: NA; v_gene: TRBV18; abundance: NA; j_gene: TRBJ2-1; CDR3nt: TGTGCCAGCTCACCCTCCTCGGGGAATGAGCAGTTCTTC; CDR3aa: CASSPSSGNEQFF
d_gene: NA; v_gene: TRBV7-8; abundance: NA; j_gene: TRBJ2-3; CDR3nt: TGTGCCAGCAGCCGAGGTGCTAGCGGCACAGATACGCAGTATTTT; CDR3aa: CASSRGASGTDTQYF
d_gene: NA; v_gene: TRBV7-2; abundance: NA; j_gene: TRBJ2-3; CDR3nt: TGTGCCAGCAGTCCAGGAGGTAGCGGTACGCAGTATTTT; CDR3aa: CASSPGGSGTQYF
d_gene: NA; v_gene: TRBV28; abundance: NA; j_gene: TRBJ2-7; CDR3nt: TGTGCCAGCAATACACAGGGTAGCGAGCAGTACTTC; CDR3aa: CASNTQGSEQYF
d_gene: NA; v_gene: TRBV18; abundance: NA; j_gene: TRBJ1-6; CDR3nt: TGTGCCAGCTCACCCGGCCTCGGCGGGGTTAATTCACCCCTCCACTTT; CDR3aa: CASSPGLGGVNSPLHF
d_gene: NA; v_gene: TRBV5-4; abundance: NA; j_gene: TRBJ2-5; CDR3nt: TGTGCCAGCAGCTTAATATCGGAGACCCAGTACTTC; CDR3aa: CASSLISETQYF
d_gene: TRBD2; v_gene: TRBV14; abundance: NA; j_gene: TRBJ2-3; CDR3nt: TGTGCCAGCAGCCAATTTAGCGGGGGACAAGATACGCAGTATTTT; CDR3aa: CASSQFSGGQDTQYF
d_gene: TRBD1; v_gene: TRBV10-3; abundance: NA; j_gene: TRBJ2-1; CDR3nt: TGTGCCATCAGTGACCGGCAGGGGGACCCCAATGAGCAGTTCTTC; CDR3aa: CAISDRQGDPNEQFF
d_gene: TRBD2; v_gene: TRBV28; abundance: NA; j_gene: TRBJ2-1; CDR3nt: TGTGCCAGCCACGAAAGGACTAGCCCTACGGATGAGCAGTTCTTC; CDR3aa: CASHERTSPTDEQFF
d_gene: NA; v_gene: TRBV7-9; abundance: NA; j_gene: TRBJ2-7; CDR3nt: TGTGCCAGCAGCTTATCAGGGGACGAGCAGTACTTC; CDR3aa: CASSLSGDEQYF
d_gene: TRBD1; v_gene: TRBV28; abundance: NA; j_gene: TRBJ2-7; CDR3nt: TGTGCCAGCAGTAAACTAGGGGGACAGGGTTTCTACGAGCAGTACTTC; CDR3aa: CASSKLGGQGFYEQYF
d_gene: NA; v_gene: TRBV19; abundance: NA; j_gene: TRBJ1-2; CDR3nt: TGTGCCAGTAGTATCCTTTCAGGGCGGTATGGCTACACCTTC; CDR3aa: CASSILSGRYGYTF
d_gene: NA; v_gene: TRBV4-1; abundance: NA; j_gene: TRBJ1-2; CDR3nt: TGCGCCAGCAGCCAAGATCTAAGAGCACTTAACTATGGCTACACCTTC; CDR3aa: CASSQDLRALNYGYTF
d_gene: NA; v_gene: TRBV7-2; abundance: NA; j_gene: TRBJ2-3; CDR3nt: TGTGCCAGCAGCTTGGGGGCGGGCACAGATACGCAGTATTTT; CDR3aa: CASSLGAGTDTQYF
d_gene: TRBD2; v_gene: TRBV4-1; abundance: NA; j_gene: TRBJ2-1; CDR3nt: TGCGCCAGCAGCCAAGGGCTAGCGGGGGGGCGTTCCCACAATGAGCAGTTCTTC; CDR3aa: CASSQGLAGGRSHNEQFF
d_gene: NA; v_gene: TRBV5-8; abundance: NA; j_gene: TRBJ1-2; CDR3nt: TGTGCCAGCAGCTTGGATAGCGGCTATGGCTACACCTTC; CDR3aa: CASSLDSGYGYTF
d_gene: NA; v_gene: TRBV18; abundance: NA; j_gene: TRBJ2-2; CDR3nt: TGTGCCAGCTCAGCTAGGGGCACCGGGGAGCTGTTTTTT; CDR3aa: CASSARGTGELFF
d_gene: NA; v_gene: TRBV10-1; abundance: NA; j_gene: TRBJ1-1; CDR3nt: TGCGCCAGCAGTGAGGACAGCCTGGGTGAAGCTTTCTTT; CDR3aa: CASSEDSLGEAFF
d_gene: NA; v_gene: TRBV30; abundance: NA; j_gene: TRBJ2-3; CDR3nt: TGTGCCTGGAGTTCCTACTCGGATACGCAGTATTTT; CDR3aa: CAWSSYSDTQYF
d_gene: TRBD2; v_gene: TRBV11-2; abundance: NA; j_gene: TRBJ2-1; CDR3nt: TGTGCCAGCAGCCCGCGGGGGGGCGCCTACAATGAGCAGTTCTTC; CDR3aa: CASSPRGGAYNEQFF
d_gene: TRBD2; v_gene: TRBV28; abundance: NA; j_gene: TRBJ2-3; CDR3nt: TGTGCCAGCAGCGTAGCGGGAGGGCCAACAGATACGCAGTATTTT; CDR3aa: CASSVAGGPTDTQYF